Shown below are 16 T cell receptor beta chains from a single sample sequenced in a study of Ad26.COV2.S vaccination and SARS-CoV-2 variants (dated by TCRdb to about 2021). The treatment or condition label on this specimen signifies: 15 to 20 received Ad26.COV2.S at low or high dose, single or two shots; several received placebo; per-sample allocation not given. Repertoires of vaccine and placebo recipients were sequenced from samples taken on day 63 after the first injection. Library creation used the immunoSEQ multiplex PCR assay. This is the immuneACCESS table as TCRdb keeps it, with only in-frame sequences that have V and J called. A part of the clones is gone; compared with another copy, unresolved V genes explain less than half, and the rest is unexplained. The sample table contains 330,000 or so clones; only one count was recorded for around 90% of them. Of the sample, around 5.5% falls within the top ten clones.

Sequenced here: peripheral blood, sampled in a trial of Ad26.COV2.S vaccine versus placebo. The receptors originated from a person between 18 and 59 years old who received the Ad26.COV2.S COVID-19 vaccine or a placebo.

V is TRBV7-6 and J is TRBJ1-4; TRBD1 might be the D (5 bases). Germline loops: CDR1 SGHVS, CDR2 FNYEAQ. Trimming removed 1 base at V and 8 bases at J, with 14 bases between. The CDR3 length is 15 residues. CDR3 DNA: TGTGCCAGCAGCTTAGGTGGGGCCGACGGGGAAAAACTGTTTTTT. It encodes CASSLGGADGEKLFF.

The genes are TRBV19 and TRBJ1-3; TRBD1 matches 8 bases. Germline trimming cut 3 bases from V and 2 bases from J; bases unmatched to any gene: 6. The germline CDR1 and CDR2 sequences are LNHDA and SQIVND (reference sequence). This CDR3 has 16 residues. For the CDR3, the DNA is TGTGCCAGTAGTATGGACAGGGCGTATGCTGGAAACACCATATATTTT. Translated, it gives CASSMDRAYAGNTIYF.

The rearrangement links TRBV18 to TRBJ2-5; D gene uncertain. V was clipped by 3 bases and J by 5 bases, with 10 bases between them. Germline-derived CDR1 and CDR2 are KGHSH and LQKENI. The CDR3 covers 13 residues. Here the CDR3 DNA reads TGTGCCAGCTCACCCCCGATCGGGGAGACCCAGTACTTC. Its translation: CASSPPIGETQYF.

The CDR3 reads CSVVVDRGSRADQPQHF. The CDR3 DNA follows: TGCAGCGTTGTGGTAGACAGGGGGTCTAGAGCTGATCAGCCCCAGCATTTT. The chain joins TRBV29-1 to TRBJ1-5; 9 positions agree with TRBD1. The CDR3 covers 17 residues. The germline V gene has CDR1 SQVTM and CDR2 ANQGSEA. The junction had 15 bases not matched to a gene; V was cut back by 4 bases and J by 5 bases.

The chain couples TRBV10-3 to TRBJ2-1; the match to TRBD2 covers 7 bases. The germline CDR1 and CDR2 sequences are ENHRY and SYGVKD. V shed 2 bases, J shed 8 bases, and the junction held 9 bases outside the gene matches. The CDR3 length is 15 residues. CDR3 sequence: CAISEPYQSGDEQFF. For the CDR3, the DNA is TGTGCCATCAGTGAGCCATACCAAAGCGGGGATGAGCAGTTCTTC.

The chain is built from TRBV7-2 and TRBJ2-2; TRBD1 agrees at 12 bases. There are 17 residues in the CDR3. Germline CDR1 and CDR2: SGHTA and FQGNSA. V dropped 5 bases and J dropped 3; count of bases not matched to a gene: 7. CDR3 bases: TGTGCCAGCAGCCCAAGGGGACAGGGGGCAGACACCGGGGAGCTGTTTTTT. It translates to CASSPRGQGADTGELFF.

This sequence joins TRBV5-6 and TRBJ2-7; TRBD1 matches 9 bases. V shed 4 bases and J 9 bases; nucleotides not matched to a gene: 23. Germline assignment: CDR1 SGHDT and CDR2 YYEEEE. The CDR3 has 18 residues. CDR3 region: CASSEIGTGLLGDEWQYV. Here the CDR3 DNA reads TGTGCCAGCAGCGAGATTGGGACAGGGCTCTTGGGGGACGAGTGGCAGTACGTC.

This chain uses TRBV4-3 with TRBJ1-1; the match to TRBD1 covers 7 bases. The germline V gene has CDR1 LGHNA and CDR2 YSLEER. Trimming took 3 bases from V and 1 from J; bases not matched to a gene: 2. The CDR3 runs to 14 residues. In DNA form, the CDR3 reads TGCGCCAGCAGCCACCGACAGGGGAACACTGAAGCTTTCTTT. Translated, it gives CASSHRQGNTEAFF.

This clone has a single count. The rearrangement links TRBV7-9 to TRBJ1-2; D not certain. This CDR3 region has 13 residues. CDR1 is SEHNR and CDR2 is FQNEAQ in the germline V gene (reference sequence). V gave up 5 bases and J gave up 2 bases, with 9 bases separating them. The CDR3 spells CASSPDGNYGYTF. CDR3 DNA: TGTGCCAGCAGCCCGGACGGGAACTATGGCTACACCTTC.

V is TRBV6-1 and J is TRBJ2-5; 8 nucleotides agree with TRBD2. The CDR3 length is 17 residues. Germline CDR1 is MNHNS and CDR2 is SASEGT. V shed 0 bases and J 4 bases; nucleotides not matched to a gene: 10. Written as DNA, the CDR3 is TGTGCCAGCAGTGAAGCGCAGGGACTAGTACAGTTAGAGACCCAGTACTTC. Protein product: CASSEAQGLVQLETQYF.

This chain links TRBV4-3 with TRBJ1-1; D unclear. CDR3 length: 16 residues. Germline lookup yields CDR1 LGHNA and CDR2 YSLEER. The V end lost 0 bases, the J end lost 4 bases, and 15 bases lay between the germline ends. The CDR3 spells CASSQDFTRGLTEAFF. In DNA, the CDR3 is TGCGCCAGCAGCCAAGATTTTACCAGAGGGCTCACTGAAGCTTTCTTT.

The genes are TRBV7-2 and TRBJ2-1; TRBD2 aligns across 15 bases. V lost 2 bases to trimming and J lost 0 bases; unmatched junction nucleotides: 5. Germline CDR1 is SGHTA and CDR2 is FQGNSA. This CDR3 spans 19 amino acids. The CDR3, as DNA: TGTGCCAGCAGCTTATATGGACTAGCGGGAGGGGTCTCCTACAATGAGCAGTTCTTC. It translates to CASSLYGLAGGVSYNEQFF.

V and J are TRBV27 and TRBJ2-2; maybe TRBD2 (6 bases). CDR3 length: 14 amino acids. V was clipped by 7 bases and J by 0 bases, with 9 bases between them. Germline lookup yields CDR1 MNHEY and CDR2 SMNVEV (reference sequence). The CDR3 sequence is CASNGLTNTGELFF. The CDR3 DNA sequence: TGTGCCAGCAACGGACTAACGAACACCGGGGAGCTGTTTTTT.

The chain joins TRBV5-1 to TRBJ1-2; 7 positions match TRBD1. Trimming took 0 bases from V and 8 from J; bases not matched to a gene: 13. The CDR3 spans 16 residues. Germline values: CDR1 SGHRS, CDR2 YFSETQ. CDR3 region: CASSLAAWDSSYGYTF. The CDR3 region has the DNA TGCGCCAGCAGCTTGGCCGCGTGGGACAGCTCTTACGGCTACACCTTC.

This rearrangement joins TRBV19 to TRBJ1-5, with D uncertain. Germline V gene lookup returns CDR1 LNHDA and CDR2 SQIVND (reference sequence). The CDR3 covers 14 residues. Trimming left V 1 base short and J 4 bases short, with 8 bases between. DNA for the CDR3: TGTGCCAGTAGTATAGCCGGGGTAAATCAGCCCCAGCATTTT. Residues: CASSIAGVNQPQHF.

The chain uses TRBV12-3 or TRBV12-4 and TRBJ2-1; D gene unclear. The CDR3 covers 13 residues. V dropped 7 bases and J dropped 1 base, with 8 bases sitting between them. The CDR3 DNA is TGTGCCAGCACCCGAGATTCCTACAATGAGCAGTTCTTC. Encoded protein: CASTRDSYNEQFF.